This TCR beta chain was recovered during a study of cytomegalovirus exposure and HLA in healthy donors. Study summary: The roughly 120 validation repertoires, a later analysis reported, used the same platform as the 600 to 700 repertoires from the first cohort.

To note about this clone: Its antigen remains unidentified.

Clones were sequenced by immunoSEQ multiplex PCR, and TCRdb holds only the in-frame ones, with some missing. Of 95,000 to 150,000 clones listed, just under 95% were seen once; the top ten hold approximately 1.2%. The germline V gene has CDR1 SGDLS and CDR2 YYNGEE. V dropped 0 bases and J dropped 3 bases, with 10 bases sitting between them. The CDR3 is made up of 15 amino acids. Study results and caveats: Subsequent analysis of the 120 or so validation repertoires found a tendency for first-cohort TCR clusters to co-occur. Through in vitro validation, three CMV-associated chains were shown to be specific for CMV antigens. The study labeled around 160 TCR beta chains cytomegalovirus-associated.

The chain couples TRBV9 to TRBJ2-1, with a tentative D call TRBD2 (6 bases). The sequencing sample was made of PBMCs. The clonotype originates from a woman aged 18-29 years in good health and CMV-seronegative. Here the CDR3 reads CASSVDSGYYNEQFF. In DNA form, the CDR3 reads TGTGCCAGCAGCGTAGATAGCGGCTACTACAATGAGCAGTTCTTC.